The rows below give T cell receptor beta chains drawn from one sample of a study of cytomegalovirus exposure and HLA in healthy donors. The protocol was immunoSEQ multiplex PCR, while the TCRdb copy is restricted to in-frame clones and leaves out a portion. The sample shows about 150,000 clones, roughly a tenth of them seen only once. Source material: PBMCs. These receptors were collected from a male donor in good health and CMV-seronegative. The CDR3 runs from the conserved cysteine through the conserved F or W. A D gene is named only where the DNA matches it firmly. Expanded clones get a size class; other rows say once, few or many, or leave the size out.

v_call	d_call	clone_size	j_call	cdr3_nt	cdr3_aa
TRBV29-1	NA	few	TRBJ2-7	TGCAGCGTTCTCCCAGTGGCTTCCTACGAGCAGTACTTC	CSVLPVASYEQYF
TRBV5-5	NA	NA	TRBJ2-7	TGTGCCAGCAGCTATTGGGAGGTCGGAAGCTCCTACGAGCAGTACTTC	CASSYWEVGSSYEQYF
TRBV6-1	NA	NA	TRBJ1-4	TGTGCCAGCAGTGGCCGGGGAACTAATGAAAAACTGTTTTTT	CASSGRGTNEKLFF
TRBV28	NA	NA	TRBJ1-1	TGTGCCAGCAGTTTAGGGGGCACCACTGAAGCTTTCTTT	CASSLGGTTEAFF
TRBV5-1	NA	NA	TRBJ2-1	TGCGCCAGCAGCCCAAACCGGGGGTACGATGAGCAGTTCTTC	CASSPNRGYDEQFF
TRBV27	TRBD2	NA	TRBJ2-2	TGTGCCAGCAGTTCGACCCTCGGGGGGAACGCCGGGGAGCTGTTTTTT	CASSSTLGGNAGELFF
TRBV29-1	NA	few	TRBJ2-3	TGCAGCGTTTTATCAGATACGCAGTATTTT	CSVLSDTQYF
TRBV6-1	NA	few	TRBJ2-1	TGTGCCAGTTTGTATTGGGCCCCTGAGAATGAGCAGTTCTTC	CASLYWAPENEQFF
TRBV4-2	TRBD1	few	TRBJ1-5	TGTGCCAGCAGCCTTGACAGGGATCAGCCCCAGCATTTT	CASSLDRDQPQHF
TRBV25-1	NA	NA	TRBJ1-5	TGTGCCAGCAGTGAATCGGGCAGGGGCGATCAGCCCCAGCATTTT	CASSESGRGDQPQHF
TRBV6-1	TRBD2	NA	TRBJ2-1	TGTGCCAGCAGTGAAATAGCGGGAGCCGGTGAGCAGTTCTTC	CASSEIAGAGEQFF
TRBV4-2	TRBD2	few	TRBJ2-7	TGTGCCAGCAGCCAAGTTACTAGCGGAACCTACGAGCAGTACTTC	CASSQVTSGTYEQYF
TRBV5-6	NA	few	TRBJ2-1	TGTGCCAGCAGCTTGGAGCTAGCCACTACGAGGGAGCAGTTCTTC	CASSLELATTREQFF
TRBV7-2	NA	few	TRBJ2-7	TGTGCCAGCAGCTTACGACTAGTAGGTTCGGAGGCGCAGTACTTC	CASSLRLVGSEAQYF
TRBV18	NA	few	TRBJ1-5	TGTGCCAGCTCACCGACTTCAATTAATCAGCCCCAGCATTTT	CASSPTSINQPQHF
TRBV5-1	TRBD1	few	TRBJ1-2	TGCGCCAGCAGCCTGGGGACAGGGGGCTATGGCTACACCTTC	CASSLGTGGYGYTF
TRBV28	TRBD2	few	TRBJ2-7	TGTGCCAGCAGCTCCTGGACTAGCGGGTGGTACGAGCAGTACTTC	CASSSWTSGWYEQYF
TRBV10-3	TRBD2	few	TRBJ2-3	TGTGCCATCAGTGCGAGACTAGCGGGGGGAACATCTAGCACAGATACGCAGTATTTT	CAISARLAGGTSSTDTQYF
TRBV4-3	TRBD1	few	TRBJ2-2	TGCGCCAGCAGCCAAGATGGGGACAGGGTCACCGGGGAGCTGTTTTTT	CASSQDGDRVTGELFF
TRBV5-6	NA	NA	TRBJ2-7	TGTGCCAGCAGCTTCCGGGAAAGAATTTACGAGCAGTACTTC	CASSFRERIYEQYF
TRBV13	TRBD1	few	TRBJ2-1	TGTGCCAGCAGCTTAGGGGACAGGGCTGGCAATGAGCAGTTCTTC	CASSLGDRAGNEQFF
TRBV15	TRBD1	few	TRBJ1-4	TGTGCCACCAGACGGGACAGGGGGCTTGAAAAACTGTTTTTT	CATRRDRGLEKLFF
TRBV6-5	TRBD1	few	TRBJ1-1	TGTGCCAGCGGGGACAGTTTAGGGACTGAAGCTTTCTTT	CASGDSLGTEAFF
TRBV6-1	TRBD1	NA	TRBJ1-3	TGTGCCAGCAGGGACAGGGCAAAAAACACCATATATTTT	CASRDRAKNTIYF
TRBV15	TRBD1	NA	TRBJ1-2	TGTGCCACCAGCGGGCGGGTTAGGGGGCTGTTTGGCTACACCTTC	CATSGRVRGLFGYTF
TRBV18	NA	few	TRBJ1-3	TGTGCCAGCTCACCGGTTTCAGGGGAGAACACCATATATTTT	CASSPVSGENTIYF
TRBV27	NA	few	TRBJ1-1	TGTGCCAGCAGTTCCCGGGGGGGAGGGACTGAAGCTTTCTTT	CASSSRGGGTEAFF
TRBV28	NA	NA	TRBJ2-7	TGTGCCAGCAGTTTGCGGCAGGGGCGCTACGAGCAGTACTTC	CASSLRQGRYEQYF
TRBV9	TRBD2	few	TRBJ2-1	TGTGCCAGCAGCGTAGTCGGAGCGGGAGGACACAATGAGCAGTTCTTC	CASSVVGAGGHNEQFF
TRBV5-1	TRBD1	few	TRBJ1-1	TGCGCCAGCACCCTCAGGGGGCAGCTCGACACTGAAGCTTTCTTT	CASTLRGQLDTEAFF